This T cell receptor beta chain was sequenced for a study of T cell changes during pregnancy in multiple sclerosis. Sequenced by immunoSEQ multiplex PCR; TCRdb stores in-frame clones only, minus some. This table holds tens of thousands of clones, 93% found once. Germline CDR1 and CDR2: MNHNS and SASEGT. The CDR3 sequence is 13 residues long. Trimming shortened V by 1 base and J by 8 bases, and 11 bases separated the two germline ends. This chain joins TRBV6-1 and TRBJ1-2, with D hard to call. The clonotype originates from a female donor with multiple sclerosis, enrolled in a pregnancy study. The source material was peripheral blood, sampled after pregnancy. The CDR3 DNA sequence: TGTGCCAGCAGTGAAGGGAGGTTTCGAGGCTACACCTTC. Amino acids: CASSEGRFRGYTF.